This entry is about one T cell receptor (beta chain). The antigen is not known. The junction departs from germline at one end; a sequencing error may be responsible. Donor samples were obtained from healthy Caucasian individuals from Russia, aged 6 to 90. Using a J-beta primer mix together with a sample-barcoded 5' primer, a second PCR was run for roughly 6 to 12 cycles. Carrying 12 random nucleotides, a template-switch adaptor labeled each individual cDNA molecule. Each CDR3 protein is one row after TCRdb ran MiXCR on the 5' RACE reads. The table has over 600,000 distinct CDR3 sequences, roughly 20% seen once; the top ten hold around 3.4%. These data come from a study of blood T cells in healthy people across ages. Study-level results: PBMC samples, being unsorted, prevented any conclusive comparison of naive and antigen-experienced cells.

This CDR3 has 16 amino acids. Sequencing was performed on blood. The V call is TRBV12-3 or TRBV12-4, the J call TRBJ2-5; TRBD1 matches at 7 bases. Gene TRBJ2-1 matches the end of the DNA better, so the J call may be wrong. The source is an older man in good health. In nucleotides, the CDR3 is TGTACCAGCAGGGGGATGTTCGGGCGCCCCTACAATGAGCAGTTCTTC. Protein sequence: CTSRGMFGRPYNEQFF.